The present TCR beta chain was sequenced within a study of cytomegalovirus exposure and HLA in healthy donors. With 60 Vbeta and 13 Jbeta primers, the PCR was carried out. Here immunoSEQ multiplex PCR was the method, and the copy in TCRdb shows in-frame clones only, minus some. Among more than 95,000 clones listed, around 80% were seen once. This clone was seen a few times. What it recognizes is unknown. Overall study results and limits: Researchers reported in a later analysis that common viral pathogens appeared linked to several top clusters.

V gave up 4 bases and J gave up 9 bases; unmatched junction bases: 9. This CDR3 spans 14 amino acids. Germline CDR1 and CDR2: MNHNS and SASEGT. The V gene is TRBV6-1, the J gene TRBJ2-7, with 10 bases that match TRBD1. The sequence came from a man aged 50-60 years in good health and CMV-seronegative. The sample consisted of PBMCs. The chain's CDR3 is CASSVGGQGNRQYV. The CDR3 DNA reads TGTGCCAGCAGTGTTGGGGGACAGGGGAACAGGCAGTACGTC.